What follows are 5 T cell receptor beta chains derived from one specimen sequenced in a study of beta chain features in type 1 diabetes listed by TCRdb under 2018. Library preparation employed the immunoSEQ multiplex PCR assay. The High Capacity cDNA Reverse Transcription Kit was used to reverse transcribe all of the isolated RNA, meaning that expressed TCRB transcripts were what got sequenced. The table comes from immuneACCESS by way of TCRdb, which keeps in-frame sequences with V and J called. Part of the clones is missing from these tables; in studies checked, under half for an unresolved V gene and the rest for unknown reasons. The sample records some 100,000 clones, 40% of which are singletons. Over 0.065% of the sample is taken by the ten largest. Sequenced input: stem cell memory CD4+ T cells from blood. The meaning of the sample's cell subset or site label: stem cell-like memory CD4+ T cells. These receptors originate from a woman aged 18-29 years in good health.

The rearrangement uses TRBV27 and TRBJ2-2; 7 nucleotides match TRBD1. V lost 2 bases, J lost 1 base, and 1 base stayed unmatched. Looked up from germline, CDR1 is MNHEY and CDR2 is SMNVEV (reference sequence). This CDR3 comprises 15 residues. The CDR3 DNA sequence: TGTGCCAGCAGTTTACGGACAGGGAACACCGGGGAGCTGTTTTTT. This codes for CASSLRTGNTGELFF.

J is TRBJ1-2 and V is TRBV7-2, with no clear D. The CDR3 runs to 14 residues. The germline V gene encodes CDR1 SGHTA and CDR2 FQGNSA. Trimming shortened V by 6 bases and J by 8 bases, and 19 bases separated the two germline ends. The CDR3 DNA reads TGTGCCAGCAGTTCCACCGGGTGGGGAGACGGCTACACCTTC. It yields the protein CASSSTGWGDGYTF.

This clone was counted only a few times. The genes are TRBV30 and TRBJ1-5, with 8 bases matching TRBD1. CDR1 is GTSNPN and CDR2 is SVGIG in the germline V gene (reference sequence). The CDR3 contains 15 residues. J lost 2 bases, V lost 5 bases, and 8 bases had no gene match. In DNA form, the CDR3 reads TGTGCCTGGGCCACCAGGGGGCACGGCAATCAGCCCCAGCATTTT. As protein: CAWATRGHGNQPQHF.

V usage is TRBV9 and J usage is TRBJ1-3; 9 bases are a match to TRBD1. Germline V gives CDR1 SGDLS, CDR2 YYNGEE. This CDR3 region has 15 residues. The ends lost 4 bases at V and 5 bases at J; junction bases unmatched: 7. The DNA of the CDR3 is TGTGCCAGCAGCCCACGGACAGGGGAAAGAAACACCATATATTTT. Translated, it gives CASSPRTGERNTIYF.

In its sample, this clone was seen a few times. CDR3 residues: CASSRQGGAQYF. In nucleotides, the CDR3 is TGTGCCAGCAGTCGACAGGGGGGGGCCCAGTACTTC. The genes are TRBV11-3 and TRBJ2-5, with 9 bases that match TRBD1. With 6 bases clipped from V and 9 bases from J, the junction kept 5 bases outside the gene matches. The CDR3 extends over 12 amino acids. The germline gives CDR1 SGHNT, CDR2 YENEEA.